The subject of this entry is one T cell receptor beta chain. Per the original methods: Amplified reference gene primers provided the basis for estimating nucleated cell counts. Sequencing was performed with immunoSEQ multiplex PCR; in TCRdb, only in-frame clones are kept and a portion is missing. D and trimming were read from the DNA, whereas the V and J calls and clone size are those reported in that table. The data show over 200,000 clones, around four fifths seen once. CDR3 length: 15 amino acids. This entry is derived from a study of blood T cell repertoires in COVID-19. Study details: Nucleic acid was either cDNA or gDNA, and it came from T cells, B-cell-depleted T cells, or PBMCs.

This TCR was recovered from a man aged 40-49 years with active or convalescent COVID-19. The sequenced material came from peripheral blood. V usage is TRBV21-1 and J usage is TRBJ1-1; the D call TRBD1 from the table was never checked on the DNA. TRBV21-1 is a documented pseudogene. The chain's CDR3 is CASSKEETGEIEAFF. DNA of the CDR3: TGTGCCAGCAGCAAAGAAGAGACAGGGGAAATTGAAGCTTTCTTT.